The following is a T cell receptor (beta chain) sequence with its context. The CDR3 has 17 residues. Losses at the gene ends were 0 bases for V and 3 bases for J; bases not matched to a gene: 7. Germline V lookup: CDR1 SGHVS, CDR2 FNYEAQ. Method: immunoSEQ multiplex PCR; TCRdb's copy keeps in-frame clones and lacks some. Of more than 200,000 clones in the sample, 88% were seen once. This specimen belongs to a study of blood T cell repertoires in COVID-19. The receptor was derived from an elderly man with acute or convalescent COVID-19. Sequences were obtained from peripheral blood. The chain employs TRBV7-6 and TRBJ1-5; 8 bases are a match to TRBD1. CDR3 bases: TGTGCCAGCAGCTTAGCGAGGACAGGGATAGACAATCAGCCCCAGCATTTT. This gives the protein CASSLARTGIDNQPQHF.